The present T cell receptor beta chain was sequenced within a study of beta chain features in type 1 diabetes. Study-level points and caveats: TCRB CDR3s from Type 1 diabetes patients were moderately but significantly shorter in all four CD4+ subsets. A closer apparent resemblance between naive, central memory and Treg TCRB repertoires was seen in patients than in healthy donors.

This clone has more than one count but fewer than ten. Its target is not known. The sequenced template was cDNA made from the entire isolated RNA. TCRdb keeps only in-frame clones here, not all; method: immunoSEQ multiplex PCR. The sample lists about 150,000 clones, 11% occurring once. The length of the CDR3 is 15 residues. Germline-derived CDR1 and CDR2 are ENHRY and SYGVKD. Deletions cut 0 bases from V and 6 bases from J, with 15 bases between. This clonotype was sampled from a man between 18 and 35 years old in good health. The material sequenced was central memory CD4+ T cells from blood. The chain couples TRBV10-3 to TRBJ2-7; D gene uncertain. The CDR3 here is CAISESRTGSVEQYF. The CDR3 region has the DNA TGTGCCATCAGTGAGTCTAGGACCGGTTCGGTCGAGCAGTACTTC.